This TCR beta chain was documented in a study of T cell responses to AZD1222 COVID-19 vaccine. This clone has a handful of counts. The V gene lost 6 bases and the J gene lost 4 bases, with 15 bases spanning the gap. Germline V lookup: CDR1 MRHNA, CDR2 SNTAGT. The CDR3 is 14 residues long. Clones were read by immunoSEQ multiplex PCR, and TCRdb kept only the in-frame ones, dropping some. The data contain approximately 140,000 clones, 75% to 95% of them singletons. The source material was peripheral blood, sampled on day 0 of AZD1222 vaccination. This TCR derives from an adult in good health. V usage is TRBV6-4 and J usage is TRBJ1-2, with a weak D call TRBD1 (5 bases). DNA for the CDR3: TGTGCCAGCAGGAAGGGAGGGGACCCCTATGGCTACACCTTC. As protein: CASRKGGDPYGYTF.